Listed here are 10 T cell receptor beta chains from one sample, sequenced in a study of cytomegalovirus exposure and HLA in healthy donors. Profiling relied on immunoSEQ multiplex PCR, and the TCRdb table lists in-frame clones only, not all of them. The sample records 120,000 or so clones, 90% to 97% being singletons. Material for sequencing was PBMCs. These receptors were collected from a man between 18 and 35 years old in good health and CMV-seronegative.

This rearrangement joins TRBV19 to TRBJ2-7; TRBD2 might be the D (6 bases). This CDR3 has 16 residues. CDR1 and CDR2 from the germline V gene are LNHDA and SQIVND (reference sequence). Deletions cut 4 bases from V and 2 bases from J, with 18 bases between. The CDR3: CASSKGWRVKAYEQYF. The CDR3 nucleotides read TGTGCCAGTAGTAAGGGGTGGAGGGTTAAGGCCTACGAGCAGTACTTC.

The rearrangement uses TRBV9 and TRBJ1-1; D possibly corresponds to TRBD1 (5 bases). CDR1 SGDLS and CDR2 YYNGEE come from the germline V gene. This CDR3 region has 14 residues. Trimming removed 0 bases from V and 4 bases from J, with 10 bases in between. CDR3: CASSVAGLPTEAFF. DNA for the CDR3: TGTGCCAGCAGCGTAGCAGGGTTACCCACTGAAGCTTTCTTT. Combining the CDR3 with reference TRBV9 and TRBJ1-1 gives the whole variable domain DSGVTQTPKHLITATGQRVTLRCSPRSGDLSVYWYQQSLDQGLQFLIQYYNGEERAKGNILERFSAQQFPDLHSELNLSSLELGDSALYFCASSVAGLPTEAFFGQGTRLTVV.

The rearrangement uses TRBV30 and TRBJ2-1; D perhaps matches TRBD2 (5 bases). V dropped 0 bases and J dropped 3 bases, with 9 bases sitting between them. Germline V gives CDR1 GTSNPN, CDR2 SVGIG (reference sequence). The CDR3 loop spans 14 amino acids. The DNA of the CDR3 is TGTGCCTGGAGTGTAGCGGTGCGCTACAATGAGCAGTTCTTC. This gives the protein CAWSVAVRYNEQFF.

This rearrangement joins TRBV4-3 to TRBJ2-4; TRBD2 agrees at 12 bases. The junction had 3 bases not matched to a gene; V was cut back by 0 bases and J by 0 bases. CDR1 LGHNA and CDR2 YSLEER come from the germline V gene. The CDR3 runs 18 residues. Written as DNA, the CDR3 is TGCGCCAGCAGCCAAGATCTAGCGGGGGGGCGAGCCAAAAACATTCAGTACTTC. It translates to CASSQDLAGGRAKNIQYF.

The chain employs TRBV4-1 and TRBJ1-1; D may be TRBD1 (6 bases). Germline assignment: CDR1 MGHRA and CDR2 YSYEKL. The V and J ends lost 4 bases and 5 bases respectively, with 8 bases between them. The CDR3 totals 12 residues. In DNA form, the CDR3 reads TGCGCCAGCAGCCCACAGGGAACTGAAGCTTTCTTT. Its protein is CASSPQGTEAFF.

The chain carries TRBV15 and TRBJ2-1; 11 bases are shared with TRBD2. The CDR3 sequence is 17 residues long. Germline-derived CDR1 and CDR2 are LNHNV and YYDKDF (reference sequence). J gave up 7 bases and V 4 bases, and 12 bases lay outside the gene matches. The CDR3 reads CATSTGDSGRGGNEQFF. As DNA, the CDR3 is TGTGCCACCAGCACCGGGGATAGCGGGAGGGGAGGAAATGAGCAGTTCTTC.

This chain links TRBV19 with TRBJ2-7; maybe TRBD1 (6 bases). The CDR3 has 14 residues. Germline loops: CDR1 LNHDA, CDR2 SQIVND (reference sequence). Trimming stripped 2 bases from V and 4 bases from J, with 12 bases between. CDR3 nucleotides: TGTGCCAGTAGTATAAGGGACAACGAGTACGAGCAGTACTTC. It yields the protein CASSIRDNEYEQYF.

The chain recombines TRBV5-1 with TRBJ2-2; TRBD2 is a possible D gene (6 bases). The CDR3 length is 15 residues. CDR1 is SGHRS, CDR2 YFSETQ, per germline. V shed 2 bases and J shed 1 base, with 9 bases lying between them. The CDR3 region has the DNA TGCGCCAGCAGCTTAGGGACTGGGAACACCGGGGAGCTGTTTTTT. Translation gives CASSLGTGNTGELFF.

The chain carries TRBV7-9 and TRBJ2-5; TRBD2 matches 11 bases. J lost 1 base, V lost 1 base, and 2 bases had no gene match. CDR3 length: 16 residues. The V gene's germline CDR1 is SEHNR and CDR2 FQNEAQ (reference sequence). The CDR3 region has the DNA TGTGCCAGCAGCTTAGGGACTAGCGGGCCCCAAGAGACCCAGTACTTC. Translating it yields CASSLGTSGPQETQYF.

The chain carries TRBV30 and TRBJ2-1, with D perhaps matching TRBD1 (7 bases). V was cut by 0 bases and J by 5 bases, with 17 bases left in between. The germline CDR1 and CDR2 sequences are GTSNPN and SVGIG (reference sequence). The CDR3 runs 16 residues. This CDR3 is CAWSVQGRGDHNEQFF. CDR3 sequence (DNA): TGTGCCTGGAGTGTACAAGGCAGGGGGGACCACAATGAGCAGTTCTTC.